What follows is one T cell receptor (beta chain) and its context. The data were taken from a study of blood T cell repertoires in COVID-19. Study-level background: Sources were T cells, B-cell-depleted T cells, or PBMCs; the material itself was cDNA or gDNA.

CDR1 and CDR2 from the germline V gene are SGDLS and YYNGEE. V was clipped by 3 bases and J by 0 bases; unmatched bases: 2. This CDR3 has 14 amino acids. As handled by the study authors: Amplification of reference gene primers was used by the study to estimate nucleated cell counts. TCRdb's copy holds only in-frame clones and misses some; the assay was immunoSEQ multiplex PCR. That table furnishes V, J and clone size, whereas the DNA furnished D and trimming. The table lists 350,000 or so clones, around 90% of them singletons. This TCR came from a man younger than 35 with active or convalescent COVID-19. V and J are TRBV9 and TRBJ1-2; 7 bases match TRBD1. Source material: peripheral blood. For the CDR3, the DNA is TGTGCCAGCAGCGGGGACAGATCTAACTATGGCTACACCTTC. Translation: CASSGDRSNYGYTF.